In its sample, the clone carrying this TCR beta chain was seen many times. No antigen is known for it. Researchers amplified the TCR beta CDR3 regions from RNA transcripts. TCR CDR3 underwent first-round RT-PCR with the HTBI primer set. TCRdb itself ran the multiplex PCR reads through MiXCR, one entry per CDR3 protein. There are hundreds of thousands of distinct CDR3 sequences in the sample; 17% occur only once, and about 50% lies in the top ten. This record comes from a study of T cells in Graves' hyperthyroidism and ophthalmopathy. This CDR3 is 15 amino acids long. Germline lookup yields CDR1 MNHEY and CDR2 SVGAGI. Trimming shortened V by 0 bases and J by 7 bases, and 13 bases separated the two germline ends. Findings and limits, study-wide: Patients with ophthalmopathy were separated from those with stable hyperthyroidism by a 13 V-J model.

Exclusion of a patient resulted from uncontrolled infection, other autoimmune disease, pregnancy or lactation. Orbital computed tomography and thyroid ultrasound, together with serum TRAb and thyroxine and clinical symptoms, were used for diagnoses. PBMCs were obtained from about 9.9 ml fresh peripheral blood. The origin of this receptor is a woman in her sixties or seventies with Graves' ophthalmopathy. This chain joins TRBV6-5 and TRBJ1-3; no reliable D call. Source material: blood. CDR3 nucleotide sequence: TGTGCCAGCAGTTACTCGGGGAACCTGGACAACACCATATATTTT. Encoded protein: CASSYSGNLDNTIYF.